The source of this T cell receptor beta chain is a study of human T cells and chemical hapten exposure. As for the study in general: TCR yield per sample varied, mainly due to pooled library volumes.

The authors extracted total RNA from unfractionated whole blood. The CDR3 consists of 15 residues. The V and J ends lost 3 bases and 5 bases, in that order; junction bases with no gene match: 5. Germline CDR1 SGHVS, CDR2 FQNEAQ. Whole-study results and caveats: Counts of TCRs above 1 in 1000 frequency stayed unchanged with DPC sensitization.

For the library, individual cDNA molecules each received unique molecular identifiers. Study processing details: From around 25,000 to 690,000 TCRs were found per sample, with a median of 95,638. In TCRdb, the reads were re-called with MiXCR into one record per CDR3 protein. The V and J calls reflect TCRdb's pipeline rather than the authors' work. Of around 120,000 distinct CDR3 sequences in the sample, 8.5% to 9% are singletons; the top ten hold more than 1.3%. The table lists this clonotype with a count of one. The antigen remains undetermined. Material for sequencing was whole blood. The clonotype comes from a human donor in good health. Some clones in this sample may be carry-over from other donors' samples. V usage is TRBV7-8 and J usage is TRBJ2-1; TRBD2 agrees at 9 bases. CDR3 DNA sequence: TGTGCCAGCAGCTTTCGGACTAGCGTCGACAATGAGCAGTTCTTC. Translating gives CASSFRTSVDNEQFF.